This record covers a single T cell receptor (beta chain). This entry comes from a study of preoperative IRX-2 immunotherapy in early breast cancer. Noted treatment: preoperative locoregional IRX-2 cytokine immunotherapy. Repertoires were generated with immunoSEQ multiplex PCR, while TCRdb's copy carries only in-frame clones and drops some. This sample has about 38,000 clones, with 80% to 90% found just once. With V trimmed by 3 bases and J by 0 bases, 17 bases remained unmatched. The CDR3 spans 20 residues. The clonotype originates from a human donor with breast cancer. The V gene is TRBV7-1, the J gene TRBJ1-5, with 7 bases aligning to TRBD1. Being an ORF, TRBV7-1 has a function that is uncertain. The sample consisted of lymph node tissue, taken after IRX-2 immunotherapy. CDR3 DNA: TGTGCCAGCAGCTCCAACAGGGGTCTCCAGCTTACCAATAGCAATCAGCCCCAGCATTTT. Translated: CASSSNRGLQLTNSNQPQHF.